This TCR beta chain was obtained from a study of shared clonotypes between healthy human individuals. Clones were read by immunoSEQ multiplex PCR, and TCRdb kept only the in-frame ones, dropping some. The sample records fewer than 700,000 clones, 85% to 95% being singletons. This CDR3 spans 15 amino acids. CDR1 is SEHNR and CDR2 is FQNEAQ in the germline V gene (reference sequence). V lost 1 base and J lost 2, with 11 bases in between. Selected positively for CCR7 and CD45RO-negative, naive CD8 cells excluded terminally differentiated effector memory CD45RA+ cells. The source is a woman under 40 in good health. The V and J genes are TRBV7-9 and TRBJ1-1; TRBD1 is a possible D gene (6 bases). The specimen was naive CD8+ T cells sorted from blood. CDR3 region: CASSLVQGGNTEAFF. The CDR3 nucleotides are TGTGCCAGCAGCTTAGTACAGGGCGGAAACACTGAAGCTTTCTTT.